One and the same sample provided the 31 T cell receptor beta chains below, sequenced in a study of regulatory T cells in long-lasting Graves disease. The time point is: newly diagnosed GD, antithyroid drugs for less than 3 months. The TCR library used RNA extracted from PBMCs. Libraries of TCR beta came from iRepertoire HTBI primers plus Arm-PCR of CDR3 regions. TCRdb used MiXCR to reprocess the multiplex PCR reads, holding one entry per CDR3 protein. The repertoire holds around 500,000 distinct CDR3 sequences, with about 15% as singletons. In addition, the sample was reused for a study of T cells in Graves' hyperthyroidism and ophthalmopathy.

The sequencing used peripheral blood mononuclear cells (PBMCs), collected at new diagnosis, from a patient treated with antithyroid drugs. These receptors came from a middle-aged woman with Graves disease.

This clonotype was picked up many times. The rearrangement joins TRBV3-1 to TRBJ1-2; no firm D call. Trimming shortened V by 1 base and J by 3 bases, and 3 bases separated the two germline ends. The CDR3 sequence is 12 residues long. CDR1 and CDR2 from the germline V gene are LGHDT and YNNKEL (reference sequence). DNA for the CDR3: TGTGCCAGCAGCCAAGTCTACTATGGCTACACCTTC. This sequence encodes CASSQVYYGYTF.

The rearrangement links TRBV7-9 to TRBJ2-2; 11 bases agree with TRBD2. J gave up 2 bases and V 4 bases, and 3 bases lay outside the gene matches. CDR3 size: 16 residues. The germline V gene encodes CDR1 SEHNR and CDR2 FQNEAQ (reference sequence). The CDR3 DNA reads as TGTGCCAGCAGCTCGACTAGCGGGGCCAACACCGGGGAGCTGTTTTTT. Amino acids: CASSSTSGANTGELFF.

This clonotype was seen a handful of times. The rearrangement joins TRBV5-1 to TRBJ2-2, with D unclear. Germline V gene sequence: CDR1 SGHRS, CDR2 YFSETQ. The CDR3 is 17 amino acids. V was pared by 7 bases and J by 1 base, with 20 bases between. The CDR3 DNA sequence: TGCGCCAGCCTCCCGGGCCACACGTTGGAGAACACCGGGGAGCTGTTTTTT. Translated: CASLPGHTLENTGELFF.

There are many counts of this clonotype. The V and J genes are TRBV7-9 and TRBJ2-1; D perhaps matches TRBD1 (8 bases). This CDR3 spans 14 amino acids. The ends were cut back, 5 bases at V and 8 bases at J, with 16 bases in the middle. CDR1 and CDR2 from the germline V gene are SEHNR and FQNEAQ (reference sequence). The CDR3 spells CASSAWTGRDEQFF. The CDR3 nucleotides are TGTGCCAGCAGCGCCTGGACAGGGAGGGATGAGCAGTTCTTC. The full variable domain, rest sourced from reference TRBV7-9 and TRBJ2-1, is DTGVSQNPRHKITKRGQNVTFRCDPISEHNRLYWYRQTLGQGPEFLTYFQNEAQLEKSRLLSDRFSAERPKGSFSTLEIQRTEQGDSAMYLCASSAWTGRDEQFFGPGTRLTVL.

Many counts were recorded for this clonotype. The CDR3 loop reads CASSILGGGTDTQYF. CDR3 nucleotides: TGTGCCAGCAGTATCCTCGGGGGAGGTACAGATACGCAGTATTTT. The V and J genes are TRBV2 and TRBJ2-3; possibly TRBD2 for D (6 bases). V was shortened by 5 bases and J by 3 bases, with 15 bases between the two germline ends. The CDR3 is made up of 15 amino acids. CDR1 and CDR2 from the germline V gene are SNHLY and FYNNEI. Filled out from reference TRBV2 and TRBJ2-3, the complete variable domain reads EPEVTQTPSHQVTQMGQEVILRCVPISNHLYFYWYRQILGQKVEFLVSFYNNEISEKSEIFDDQFSVERPDGSNFTLKIRSTKLEDSAMYFCASSILGGGTDTQYFGPGTRLTVL.

Many counts were recorded for this clonotype. This rearrangement joins TRBV9 to TRBJ1-2; D unclear. V was pared by 4 bases and J by 4 bases, with 20 bases between. The CDR3 loop spans 16 amino acids. Germline V gene data show CDR1 as SGDLS and CDR2 as YYNGEE. CDR3 nucleotide sequence: TGTGCCAGCAGCCCCCAATCTGAGACATATTCCTATGGCTACACCTTC. Encoded protein: CASSPQSETYSYGYTF. Full variable domain (remainder filled in from reference TRBV9 and TRBJ1-2): DSGVTQTPKHLITATGQRVTLRCSPRSGDLSVYWYQQSLDQGLQFLIQYYNGEERAKGNILERFSAQQFPDLHSELNLSSLELGDSALYFCASSPQSETYSYGYTFGSGTRLTVV.

This clonotype was observed many times. This sequence joins TRBV6-1 and TRBJ1-1; 11 nucleotides align to TRBD1. The J segment lost 3 bases and the V segment lost 3 bases, leaving 15 bases of the junction unmatched. Germline V CDR1 and CDR2: MNHNS, SASEGT. This CDR3 spans 19 amino acids. CDR3 loop: CASSDKIGTGGTRDTEAFF. The CDR3, as DNA: TGTGCCAGCAGTGATAAAATCGGGACAGGGGGGACACGAGACACTGAAGCTTTCTTT.

Many counts were recorded for this clonotype. The chain links TRBV7-8 to TRBJ2-7; 9 nucleotides match TRBD1. Germline V gene lookup returns CDR1 SGHVS and CDR2 FQNEAQ. The CDR3 loop spans 19 amino acids. The V segment lost 3 bases and the J segment 0 bases; nucleotides outside the gene matches: 15. The CDR3 sequence is CASSFPLSRDRASSYEQYF. CDR3 in DNA: TGTGCCAGCAGCTTTCCCCTGTCCCGGGACAGGGCGAGCTCCTACGAGCAGTACTTC.

In this sample, this clonotype turned up many times. The junction departs from germline at one end; a sequencing error may be responsible. The chain uses TRBV28 and TRBJ2-3; TRBD2 matches at 8 bases. CDR3 length: 16 residues. Germline CDR1 MDHEN, CDR2 SYDVKM. In DNA form, the CDR3 reads TGTGCCAGCAGCTTATCGGGGGGGTATAGCACAGATACGCAGTATTTT. Its protein is CASSLSGGYSTDTQYF.

This clonotype appeared many times. The rearrangement joins TRBV6-5 to TRBJ2-1; 8 nucleotides line up with TRBD1. Germline V gives CDR1 MNHEY, CDR2 SVGAGI. Trimming removed 0 bases from V and 5 bases from J; junction bases left unmatched: 3. The CDR3 contains 15 residues. CDR3 protein: CASSYSTGEHNEQFF. The CDR3 region has the DNA TGTGCCAGCAGTTACTCGACAGGGGAACACAATGAGCAGTTCTTC.

Concerning this clonotype itself: A much more abundant neighbour one base away suggests this may be a read error. The chain links TRBV11-2 to TRBJ1-5; D gene unclear. The germline gives CDR1 SGHAT, CDR2 FQNNGV. The CDR3 length is 14 residues. The V and J ends lost 5 bases and 9 bases respectively, with 17 bases between them. The CDR3 DNA sequence: TGTGCCAGCAGCCCCTTAGGAGGCCACCGGCCCCAGCATTTT. It encodes CASSPLGGHRPQHF.

This chain joins TRBV7-9 and TRBJ1-5; D is unresolved. The CDR3 contains 12 residues. Deletions cut 5 bases from V and 13 bases from J, with 15 bases between. Germline CDR1 SEHNR, CDR2 FQNEAQ (reference sequence). In nucleotides, the CDR3 is TGTGCCAGCAGCCTCGTCGGATGGGTACAGCATTTT. Translating it yields CASSLVGWVQHF.

Many counts were recorded for this clonotype. This chain joins TRBV6-1 and TRBJ2-3; 9 nucleotides align to TRBD2. The CDR3 sequence is 14 residues long. Germline V CDR1 and CDR2: MNHNS, SASEGT. V trimming: 10 bases; J trimming: 4 bases; junction bases outside the gene matches: 9. CDR3: CATRAREGSDTQYF. CDR3 nucleotide sequence: TGTGCCACGCGTGCGCGGGAGGGATCAGATACGCAGTATTTT.

This chain uses TRBV27 with TRBJ2-5; TRBD1 agrees at 10 bases. V lost 9 bases to trimming and J lost 4 bases; unmatched junction nucleotides: 8. This CDR3 has 14 residues. Germline CDR1 MNHEY, CDR2 SMNVEV (reference sequence). CDR3 nucleotide sequence: TGTGCCAGTGAACTAGACAGGGGGCGAGAGACCCAGTACTTC. This translates into CASELDRGRETQYF.

This clonotype appeared many times. The genes are TRBV6-2 or TRBV6-3 and TRBJ1-1; possible D gene TRBD1, 6 bases. The CDR3 consists of 14 residues. Germline CDR1 and CDR2: MNHEY and SVGEGT. Trimming left V 6 bases short and J 4 bases short, with 15 bases between. CDR3 sequence (DNA): TGTGCCAGCAGGTCAGGGGTCAGGAGCACTGAAGCTTTCTTT. Amino acids: CASRSGVRSTEAFF.

There are many counts of this clonotype. This chain connects TRBV2 to TRBJ1-4, with 9 bases aligning to TRBD1. From germline, CDR1 is SNHLY and CDR2 FYNNEI. The CDR3 is made up of 15 amino acids. The V and J ends lost 7 bases and 5 bases, in that order; junction bases with no gene match: 8. CDR3 DNA: TGTGCCAGCAAATACCCCGGGACAGGGAATGAAAAACTGTTTTTT. Translating it yields CASKYPGTGNEKLFF.

The rearrangement uses TRBV6-2 or TRBV6-3 and TRBJ1-5; D may be TRBD1 (6 bases). Germline V gene data show CDR1 as MNHEY and CDR2 as SVGEGT. Trimming removed 6 bases from V and 8 bases from J, with 17 bases in between. The CDR3 contains 14 residues. The CDR3 sequence: CASSYTGRTEPQHF. The CDR3 bases are TGTGCCAGCAGCTACACAGGGAGAACGGAGCCCCAGCATTTT.

This clonotype showed up many times. The rearrangement uses TRBV29-1 and TRBJ1-1, with 7 bases matching TRBD1. This CDR3 region has 13 residues. The V and J ends lost 4 bases and 1 base, in that order; junction bases with no gene match: 3. Germline CDR1 SQVTM, CDR2 ANQGSEA. CDR3 bases: TGCAGCGTTGTCTGGGACAGGAACACTGAAGCTTTCTTT. It encodes CSVVWDRNTEAFF.

This clonotype occurred a few times. The chain joins TRBV5-6 to TRBJ1-6, with 7 nucleotides matching TRBD1. V shed 4 bases and J 9 bases; nucleotides not matched to a gene: 7. The CDR3 is made up of 14 amino acids. The germline V gene has CDR1 SGHDT and CDR2 YYEEEE. CDR3 amino acids: CASSQGGFGSPLHF. CDR3 sequence (DNA): TGTGCCAGCAGCCAGGGGGGGTTCGGTTCACCCCTCCACTTT.

The chain links TRBV12-3 or TRBV12-4 to TRBJ2-3; tentative D call: TRBD2 (7 bases). V gave up 5 bases and J gave up 5 bases, with 14 bases separating them. The CDR3 loop spans 14 amino acids. The CDR3 DNA follows: TGTGCCAGCAGTGGGGGGGGGGGCATAGATACGCAGTATTTT. It codes for CASSGGGGIDTQYF.

CDR3 residues: CASRNGGTKTQYF. The CDR3 coding sequence is TGTGCCAGTAGGAACGGGGGGACAAAGACCCAGTACTTC. The rearrangement links TRBV19 to TRBJ2-5; D perhaps matches TRBD2 (7 bases). This CDR3 contains 13 residues. The germline V gene encodes CDR1 LNHDA and CDR2 SQIVND (reference sequence). Trimming pared 6 bases from V and 6 bases from J, leaving 14 bases between.

The V and J genes are TRBV4-1 and TRBJ2-3; TRBD1 is a possible D gene (6 bases). Looked up from germline, CDR1 is MGHRA and CDR2 is YSYEKL. This CDR3 comprises 16 residues. V was shortened by 1 base and J by 4 bases, with 15 bases between the two germline ends. CDR3 sequence (DNA): TGCGCCAGCAGCCAAGCTGGCTACAAGGGGGCAGATACGCAGTATTTT. Residues: CASSQAGYKGADTQYF.

This clonotype was seen many times. The chain joins TRBV10-3 to TRBJ2-3, with 7 bases aligning to TRBD1. After removal of 3 bases from V and 2 bases from J, the junction contained 5 bases not matched to a gene. The CDR3 contains 15 residues. The germline V gene has CDR1 ENHRY and CDR2 SYGVKD. The CDR3, as DNA: TGTGCCATCAGTGACCCGGGACAGAACACAGATACGCAGTATTTT. Amino acids: CAISDPGQNTDTQYF.

The chain joins TRBV6-1 to TRBJ1-2; no definite D call. Germline V gene lookup returns CDR1 MNHNS and CDR2 SASEGT. Trimming stripped 4 bases from V and 2 bases from J, with 8 bases between. CDR3 length equals 13 residues. The DNA of the CDR3 is TGTGCCAGCAGTGCCAGGCCCAACTATGGCTACACCTTC. Its translation is CASSARPNYGYTF.

This clonotype was seen repeatedly, ten times or more. The J gene is TRBJ1-4, the V gene TRBV28; weak D call: TRBD1 (6 bases). The germline V gene has CDR1 MDHEN and CDR2 SYDVKM. Trimming took 6 bases from V and 4 from J, leaving 24 bases between them. The CDR3 covers 18 residues. CDR3 coding DNA: TGTGCCAGCAGCTCGCCGCTAAGCACAGGGTACATTAATGAAAAACTGTTTTTT. Its protein is CASSSPLSTGYINEKLFF.

The chain joins TRBV6-2 or TRBV6-3 to TRBJ1-1; D not certain. V was pared by 6 bases and J by 5 bases, with 10 bases between. This CDR3 is built from 12 residues. Germline V gene data show CDR1 as MNHEY and CDR2 as SVGEGT. The CDR3 nucleotides read TGTGCCAGCAGGGACCTCCGGACTGAAGCTTTCTTT. Translated, it gives CASRDLRTEAFF.

This clonotype was observed a few times. This chain joins TRBV7-2 and TRBJ2-2; D ambiguous. The CDR3 is made up of 14 amino acids. V gave up 4 bases and J gave up 7 bases, with 13 bases separating them. The germline V gene has CDR1 SGHTA and CDR2 FQGNSA. For the CDR3, the DNA is TGTGCCAGCAGCTCCCCGCCAGTAGTCGGGGAGCTGTTTTTT. It codes for CASSSPPVVGELFF.

Only a few counts were recorded for this clonotype. The chain has TRBV2 and TRBJ2-5; D may be TRBD1 or TRBD2 (5 bases each). CDR1 and CDR2 (germline): SNHLY, FYNNEI. The length of the CDR3 is 14 residues. The V gene lost 6 bases and the J gene lost 2 bases, with 13 bases spanning the gap. CDR3 DNA: TGTGCCAGCAGGGACGGGACGGGGCAAGAGACCCAGTACTTC. It encodes CASRDGTGQETQYF. Supplemented by reference TRBV2 and TRBJ2-5, the full variable domain reads EPEVTQTPSHQVTQMGQEVILRCVPISNHLYFYWYRQILGQKVEFLVSFYNNEISEKSEIFDDQFSVERPDGSNFTLKIRSTKLEDSAMYFCASRDGTGQETQYFGPGTRLLVL.

This chain connects TRBV5-4 to TRBJ2-5, with D possibly TRBD2 on 7 matching bases. The V end lost 4 bases, the J end lost 5 bases, and 18 bases lay between the germline ends. The CDR3 loop spans 15 amino acids. The germline V gene has CDR1 SGHNT and CDR2 YYREEE (reference sequence). CDR3 nucleotides: TGTGCCAGCAGCGCCAGCCCGGGGGGCTACGAGACCCAGTACTTC. As protein: CASSASPGGYETQYF.

This clonotype was seen at least ten times. J is TRBJ1-3 and V is TRBV12-3 or TRBV12-4; TRBD1 is a possible D gene (5 bases). V was shortened by 8 bases and J by 1 base, with 9 bases between the two germline ends. This CDR3 has 13 amino acids. This CDR3 is CASQGPSGNTIYF. The CDR3 nucleotides are TGTGCCAGCCAGGGTCCTTCTGGAAACACCATATATTTT.

This clonotype was detected many times. The rearrangement uses TRBV7-9 and TRBJ2-7, with 10 nucleotides matching TRBD2. Germline lookup yields CDR1 SEHNR and CDR2 FQNEAQ (reference sequence). The V segment lost 7 bases and the J segment 0 bases; nucleotides outside the gene matches: 6. The CDR3 extends over 15 amino acids. The CDR3 loop reads CASTKAGGSSYEQYF. The CDR3 DNA reads as TGTGCCAGCACCAAAGCGGGGGGGAGCTCCTACGAGCAGTACTTC.